This T cell receptor (beta chain) was observed in a study of CXCR3-negative and CXCR3-positive naive CD8 T cells. Study summary: The TRB read total, about 135 million, broke down to about 1.5 +/- 0.3 million reads per library. Study-level points and caveats: Memory CD8+ T cell repertoires were far less diverse than both naive subsets. Memory cells differed in TRBV-TRBJ usage, but naive CXCR3-negative and CXCR3-positive cells had similar usage.

This CDR3 spans 15 amino acids. Germline V gene sequence: CDR1 SGDLS, CDR2 YYNGEE. TRB cDNA was prepared as libraries by UMI-labeled 5' RACE. TCRdb reprocessed the 5' RACE reads, keeping one entry per CDR3 protein, no DNA. This table holds around 41,000 distinct CDR3 sequences. About this clonotype itself: What it recognizes is unknown.

Sorting was done in triplicate for each CD8+ T cell subset (roughly 300,000 cells each). V and J are TRBV9 and TRBJ1-1; the D call of TRBD1 rests on TCRdb alone, since no DNA is present to check it. Sequencing was performed on memory CD8+ T cells from blood. This sequence originates from a human donor in good health. Some clones in this sample may be carry-over from other donors' samples. The CDR3 spells CASSVEEGLGTEAFF.